This T cell receptor beta chain originates from a study of OX40 agonist ivuxolimab in advanced cancers. Overall study: Patients received the agonistic anti-OX40 (CD134) antibody ivuxolimab. Dose-escalation cases comprised hepatocellular carcinoma, melanoma, renal cell or head and neck cancer.

Study-level findings and limits: The CD4+ and CD8+ T cells in the blood had expanded clonally by week 6 at 0.1 to 3.0 mg/kg.

Comment on this clone: The antigen is not known.

This CDR3 has 14 amino acids. The V gene's germline CDR1 is MNHEY and CDR2 SVGAGI. V was trimmed by 4 bases and J by 6 bases, leaving 14 bases between them. With autoimmune disease history or systemic immunosuppression, patients were excluded. Only in-frame clones appear in the TCRdb table, and some are missing; sequencing was by immunoSEQ multiplex PCR. The sample holds about 26,000 clones; roughly 90% are singletons and the top ten take 19%. The sequenced sample was CD4+ or CD8+ T cells sorted from blood, obtained in a trial of the OX40 agonist ivuxolimab. This chain joins TRBV6-5 and TRBJ2-3; D is unclear. The origin of this receptor is an adult with an advanced solid tumor such as melanoma, head and neck, liver or kidney cancer. CDR3 DNA sequence: TGTGCCAGCAGTTCGTTAGGTCATCCTGATACGCAGTATTTT. The encoded protein is CASSSLGHPDTQYF.